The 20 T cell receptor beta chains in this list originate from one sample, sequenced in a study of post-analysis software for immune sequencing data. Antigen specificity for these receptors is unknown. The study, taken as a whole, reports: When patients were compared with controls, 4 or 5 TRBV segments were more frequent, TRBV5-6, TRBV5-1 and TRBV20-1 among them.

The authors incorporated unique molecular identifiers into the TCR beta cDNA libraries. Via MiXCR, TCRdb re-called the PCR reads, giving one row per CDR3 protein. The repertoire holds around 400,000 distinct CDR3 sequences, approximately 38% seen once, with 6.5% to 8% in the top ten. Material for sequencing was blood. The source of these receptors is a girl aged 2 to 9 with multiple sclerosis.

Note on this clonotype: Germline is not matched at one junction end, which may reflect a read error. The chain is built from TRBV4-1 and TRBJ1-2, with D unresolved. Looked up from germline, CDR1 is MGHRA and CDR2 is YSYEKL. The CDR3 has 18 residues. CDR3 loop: CASSQDSTILNSNYGCTF. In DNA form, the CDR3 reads TGCGCCAGCAGCCAAGATTCAACTATACTAAATTCGAACTATGGCTGCACCTTC.

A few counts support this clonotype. CDR3: CASSPLLGQETQYF. DNA for the CDR3: TGTGCCAGCTCACCACTTCTAGGCCAAGAGACCCAGTACTTC. The genes are TRBV18 and TRBJ2-5; unclear D gene. This CDR3 is built from 14 residues. Germline V CDR1 and CDR2: KGHSH, LQKENI. Trimming cost V 1 base and J 1 base, with 7 bases left between them.

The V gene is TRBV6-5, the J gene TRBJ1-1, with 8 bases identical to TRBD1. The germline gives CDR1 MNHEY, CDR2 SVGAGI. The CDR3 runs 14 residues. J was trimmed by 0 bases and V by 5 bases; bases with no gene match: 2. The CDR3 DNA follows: TGTGCCAGCAGTGGACAGGGTTTGAACACTGAAGCTTTCTTT. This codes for CASSGQGLNTEAFF.

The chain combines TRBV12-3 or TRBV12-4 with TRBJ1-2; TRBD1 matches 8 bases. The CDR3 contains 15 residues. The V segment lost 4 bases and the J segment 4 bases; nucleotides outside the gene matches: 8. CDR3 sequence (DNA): TGTGCCAGCAGTTACAGGGACAGGTATTTCTATGGCTACACCTTC. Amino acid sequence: CASSYRDRYFYGYTF.

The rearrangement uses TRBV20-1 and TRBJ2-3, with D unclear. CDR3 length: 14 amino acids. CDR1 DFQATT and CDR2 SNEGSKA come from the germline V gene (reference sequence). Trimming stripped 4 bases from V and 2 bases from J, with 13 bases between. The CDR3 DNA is TGCAGTGCTATAGGTAGTAAGGCCACAGATACGCAGTATTTT. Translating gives CSAIGSKATDTQYF.

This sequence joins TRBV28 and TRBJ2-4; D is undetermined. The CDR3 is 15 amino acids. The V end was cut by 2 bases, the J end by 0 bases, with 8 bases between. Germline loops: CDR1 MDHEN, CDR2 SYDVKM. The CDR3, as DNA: TGTGCCAGCAGTTTAGAAGAAGCAGCCAAAAACATTCAGTACTTC. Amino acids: CASSLEEAAKNIQYF.

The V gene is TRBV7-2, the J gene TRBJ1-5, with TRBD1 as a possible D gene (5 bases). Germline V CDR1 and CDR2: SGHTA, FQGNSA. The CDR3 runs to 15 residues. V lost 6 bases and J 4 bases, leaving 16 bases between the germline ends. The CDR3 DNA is TGTGCCAGCAGTCAGGGAGATATTAGTAATCAGCCCCAGCATTTT. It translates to CASSQGDISNQPQHF.

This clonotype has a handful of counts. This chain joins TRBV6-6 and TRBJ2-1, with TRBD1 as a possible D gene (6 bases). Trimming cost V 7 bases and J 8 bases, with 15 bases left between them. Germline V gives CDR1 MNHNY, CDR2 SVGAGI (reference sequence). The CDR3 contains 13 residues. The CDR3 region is CASNYPGDDEQFF. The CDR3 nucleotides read TGTGCCAGCAACTACCCAGGGGATGATGAGCAGTTCTTC.

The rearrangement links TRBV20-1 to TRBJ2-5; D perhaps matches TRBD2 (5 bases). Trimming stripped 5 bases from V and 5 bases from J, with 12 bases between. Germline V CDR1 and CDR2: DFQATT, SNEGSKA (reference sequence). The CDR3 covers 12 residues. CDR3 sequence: CSAPKRTETQYF. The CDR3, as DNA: TGCAGTGCTCCGAAGCGGACCGAGACCCAGTACTTC.

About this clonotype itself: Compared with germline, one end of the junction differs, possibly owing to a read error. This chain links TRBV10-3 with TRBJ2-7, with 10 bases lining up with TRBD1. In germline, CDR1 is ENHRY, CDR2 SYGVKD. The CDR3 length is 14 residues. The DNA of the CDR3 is TGTGCCTTCAGCCCGGGACAGGGGATCTACGAGCAGTACTTC. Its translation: CAFSPGQGIYEQYF.

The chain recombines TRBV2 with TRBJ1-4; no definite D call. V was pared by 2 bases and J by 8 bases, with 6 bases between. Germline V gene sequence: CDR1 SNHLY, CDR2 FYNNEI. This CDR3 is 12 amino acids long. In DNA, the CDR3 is TGTGCCAGCAGTGAATACTCGGAAAAACTGTTTTTT. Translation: CASSEYSEKLFF.

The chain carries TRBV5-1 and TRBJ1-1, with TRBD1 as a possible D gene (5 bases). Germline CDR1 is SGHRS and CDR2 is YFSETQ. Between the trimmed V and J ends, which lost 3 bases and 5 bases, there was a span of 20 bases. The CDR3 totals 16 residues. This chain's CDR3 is CASSSLGASRRTEAFF. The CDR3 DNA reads TGCGCCAGCAGCTCCCTCGGGGCCTCCCGAAGGACTGAAGCTTTCTTT.

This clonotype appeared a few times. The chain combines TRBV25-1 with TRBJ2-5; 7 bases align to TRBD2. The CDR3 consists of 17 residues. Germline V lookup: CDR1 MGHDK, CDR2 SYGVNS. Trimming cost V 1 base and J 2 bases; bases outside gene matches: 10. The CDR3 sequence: CASSEFSTTSWQETQYF. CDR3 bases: TGTGCCAGCAGTGAATTTTCGACGACTAGCTGGCAAGAGACCCAGTACTTC.

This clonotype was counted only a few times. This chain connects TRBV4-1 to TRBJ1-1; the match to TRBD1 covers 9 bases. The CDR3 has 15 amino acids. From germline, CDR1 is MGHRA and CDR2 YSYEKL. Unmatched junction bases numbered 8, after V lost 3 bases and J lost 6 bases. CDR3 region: CASSHRTGDGSEAFF. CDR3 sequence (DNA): TGCGCCAGCAGCCACCGGACAGGGGACGGCTCTGAAGCTTTCTTT.

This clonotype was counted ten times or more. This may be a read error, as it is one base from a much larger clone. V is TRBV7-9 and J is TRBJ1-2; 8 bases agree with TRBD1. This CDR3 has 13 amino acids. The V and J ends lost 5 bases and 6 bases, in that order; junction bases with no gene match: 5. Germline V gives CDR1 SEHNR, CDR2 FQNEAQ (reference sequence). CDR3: CASSIGTGDGYTF. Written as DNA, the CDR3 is TGTGCCAGCAGCATCGGGACAGGCGATGGCTACACCTTC.

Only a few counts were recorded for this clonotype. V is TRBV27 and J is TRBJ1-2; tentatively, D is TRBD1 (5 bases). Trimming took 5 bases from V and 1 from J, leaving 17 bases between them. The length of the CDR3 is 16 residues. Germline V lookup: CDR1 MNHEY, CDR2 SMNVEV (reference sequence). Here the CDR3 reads CASSPNRQKFNYGYTF. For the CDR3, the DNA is TGTGCCAGCAGTCCAAACAGACAGAAATTTAACTATGGCTACACCTTC.

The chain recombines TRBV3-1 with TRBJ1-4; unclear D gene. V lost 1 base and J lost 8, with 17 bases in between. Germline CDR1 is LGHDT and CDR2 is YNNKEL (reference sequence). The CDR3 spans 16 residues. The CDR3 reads CASSQAPNGLIEKLFF. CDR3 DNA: TGTGCCAGCAGCCAAGCCCCGAATGGACTGATAGAAAAACTGTTTTTT.

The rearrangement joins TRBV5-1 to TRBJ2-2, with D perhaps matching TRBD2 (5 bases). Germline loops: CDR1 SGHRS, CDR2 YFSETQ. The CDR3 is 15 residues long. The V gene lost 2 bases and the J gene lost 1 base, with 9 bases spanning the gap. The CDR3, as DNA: TGCGCCAGCAGCTTAATTGAGGGGAACACCGGGGAGCTGTTTTTT. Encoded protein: CASSLIEGNTGELFF.

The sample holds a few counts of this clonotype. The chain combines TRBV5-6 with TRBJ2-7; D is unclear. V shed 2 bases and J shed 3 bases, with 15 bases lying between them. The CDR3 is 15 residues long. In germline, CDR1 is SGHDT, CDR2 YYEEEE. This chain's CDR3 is CASSFSSRVYYEQYF. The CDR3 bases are TGTGCCAGCAGCTTCAGCTCCCGGGTGTACTACGAGCAGTACTTC.

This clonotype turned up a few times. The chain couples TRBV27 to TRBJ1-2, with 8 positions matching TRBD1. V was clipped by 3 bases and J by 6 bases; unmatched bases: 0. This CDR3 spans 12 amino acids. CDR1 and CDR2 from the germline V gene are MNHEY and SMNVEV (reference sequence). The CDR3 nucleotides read TGTGCCAGCAGTTTGACAGGGGATGGCTACACCTTC. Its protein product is CASSLTGDGYTF.